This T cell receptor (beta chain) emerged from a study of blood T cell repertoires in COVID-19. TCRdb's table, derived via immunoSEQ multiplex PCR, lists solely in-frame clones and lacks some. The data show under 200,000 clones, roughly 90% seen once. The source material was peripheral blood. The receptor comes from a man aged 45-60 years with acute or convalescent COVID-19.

Here the CDR3 DNA reads TGTGCCCACGGCCGGACAGGGGTTGATCAGCCCCAGCATTTT. Amino acids: CAHGRTGVDQPQHF. The chain carries TRBV6-5 and TRBJ1-5; 9 bases agree with TRBD1. CDR3 size: 14 residues. Per germline, CDR1 MNHEY and CDR2 SVGAGI. V lost 11 bases and J lost 5; bases outside the gene matches: 10.